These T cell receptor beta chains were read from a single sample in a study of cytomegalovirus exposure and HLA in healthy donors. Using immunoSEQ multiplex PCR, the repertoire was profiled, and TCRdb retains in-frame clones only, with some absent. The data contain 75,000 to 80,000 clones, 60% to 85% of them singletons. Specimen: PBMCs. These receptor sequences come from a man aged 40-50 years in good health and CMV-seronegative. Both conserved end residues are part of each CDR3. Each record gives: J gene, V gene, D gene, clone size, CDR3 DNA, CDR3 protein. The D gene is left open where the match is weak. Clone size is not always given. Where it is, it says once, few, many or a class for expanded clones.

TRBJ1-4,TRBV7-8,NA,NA,TGTGCCAGCAGCTTAAGTCCTGGAGGGTCGAGTGAAAAACTGTTTTTT,CASSLSPGGSSEKLFF
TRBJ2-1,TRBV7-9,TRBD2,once,TGTGCCAGCAGCCTACCAGCGGGAGTAAAGAAAAATGAGCAGTTCTTC,CASSLPAGVKKNEQFF
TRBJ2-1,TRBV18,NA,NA,TGTGCCAGCTCACCCCCTCCGCGGGACGAGCAGTTCTTC,CASSPPPRDEQFF
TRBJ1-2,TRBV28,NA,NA,TGTGCCAGCAGTTCGGTTGGCTACACCTTC,CASSSVGYTF
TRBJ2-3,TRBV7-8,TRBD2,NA,TGTGCCAGCAGCTTAGGGAGCGGGAGGGGCACAGATACGCAGTATTTT,CASSLGSGRGTDTQYF
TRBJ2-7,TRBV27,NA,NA,TGTGCCAGTAAGGGACACAAGGAGCGTTCCTACGAGCAGTACTTC,CASKGHKERSYEQYF
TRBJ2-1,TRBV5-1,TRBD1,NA,TGCGCCAGCAGCTTTCTGACAGGGTTCAACAATGAGCAGTTCTTC,CASSFLTGFNNEQFF
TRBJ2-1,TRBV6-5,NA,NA,TGTGCCAGCAGTCCCTATGAGGCAGGGCGGAATGAGCAGTTCTTC,CASSPYEAGRNEQFF
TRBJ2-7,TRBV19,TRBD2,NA,TGTGCCAGTATTCGTACGGCCCCCTCTAGCGGGAGTTCCTACGAGCAGTACTTC,CASIRTAPSSGSSYEQYF
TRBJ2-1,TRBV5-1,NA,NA,TGCGCCAGCAGCTTGGGTGGACAGACGTACAATGAGCAGTTCTTC,CASSLGGQTYNEQFF
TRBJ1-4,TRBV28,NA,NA,TGTGCCAGCAGGCCCAACAGCGGCTCTAATGAAAAACTGTTTTTT,CASRPNSGSNEKLFF
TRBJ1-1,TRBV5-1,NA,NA,TGCGCCAGCAGCTTGGTAGTGAACACTGAAGCTTTCTTT,CASSLVVNTEAFF
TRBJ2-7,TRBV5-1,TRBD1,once,TGCGCCAGCAGCTCCGTGGGGACAGGGGACTACGAGCAGTACTTC,CASSSVGTGDYEQYF
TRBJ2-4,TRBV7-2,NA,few,TGTGCCAGCAGCTTAGCGGCGGGGGCGGACATTCAGTACTTC,CASSLAAGADIQYF
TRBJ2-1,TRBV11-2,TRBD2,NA,TGTGCCAGCAGCTTTGCGGCGGGAGGGAGGGATGAGCAGTTCTTC,CASSFAAGGRDEQFF
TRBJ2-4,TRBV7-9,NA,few,TGTGCCAGCAGCGCAGACCTAGGGGTAGGCAAAAACATTCAGTACTTC,CASSADLGVGKNIQYF
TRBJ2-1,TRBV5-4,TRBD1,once,TGTGCCAGCAGCTTGCGGACAGGAGAATACAATGAGCAGTTCTTC,CASSLRTGEYNEQFF
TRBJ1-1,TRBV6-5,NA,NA,TGTGCCAGCAGTTATAACAGGCTACTCTCTGAAGCTTTCTTT,CASSYNRLLSEAFF
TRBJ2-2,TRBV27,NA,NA,TGTGCCAGCAGTTTAACCAGGGGACCCGGGGAGCTGTTTTTT,CASSLTRGPGELFF
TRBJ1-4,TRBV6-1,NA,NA,TGTGCCAGCAGATCAGGGTTAACTAATGAAAAACTGTTTTTT,CASRSGLTNEKLFF
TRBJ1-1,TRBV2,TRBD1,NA,TGTGCCAGCAGCAGACAGGGGGCTGAAGCTTTCTTT,CASSRQGAEAFF
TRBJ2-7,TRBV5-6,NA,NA,TGTGCCAGCAGCTCCCTCCACGAGCAGTACTTC,CASSSLHEQYF
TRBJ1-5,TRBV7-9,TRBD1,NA,TGTTCCAGCAGCAAAGGGACAGGGAATCAGCCCCAGCATTTT,CSSSKGTGNQPQHF
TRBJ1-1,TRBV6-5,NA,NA,TGTGCCAGCAGCAAACAGGGAGTCACTGAAGCTTTCTTT,CASSKQGVTEAFF
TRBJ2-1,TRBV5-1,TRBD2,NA,TGCGCCAGCAGCGGGGGGACTAGCGGGAATACCTACAATGAGCAGTTCTTC,CASSGGTSGNTYNEQFF
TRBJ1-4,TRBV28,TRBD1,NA,TGTGCCAGCAGCAGACAGGGGGTTTATCATGAAAAACTGTTTTTT,CASSRQGVYHEKLFF
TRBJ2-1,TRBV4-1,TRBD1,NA,TGCGCCAGCAGCCAAGGGACAGGGGCCTACAATGAGCAGTTCTTC,CASSQGTGAYNEQFF
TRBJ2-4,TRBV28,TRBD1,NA,TGTGCCAGCAGTGGACAGGGTGGGGCCAAAAACATTCAGTACTTC,CASSGQGGAKNIQYF
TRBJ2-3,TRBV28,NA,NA,TGTGCCAGCAGTTTTTTTTCCCTTTTAGCGGACAGCACAGATACGCAGTATTTT,CASSFFSLLADSTDTQYF
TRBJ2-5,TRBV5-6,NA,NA,TGTGCCAGCAGCCCCAGGGGTGGGGAGACCCAGTACTTC,CASSPRGGETQYF
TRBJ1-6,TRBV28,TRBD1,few,TGTGCCAGCAGGGGGACAGGGGGCTTCTCACCCCTCCACTTT,CASRGTGGFSPLHF
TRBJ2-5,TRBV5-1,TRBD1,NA,TGCGCCAGCAGCTTGGGGGGACAGGGCCAAGAGACCCAGTACTTC,CASSLGGQGQETQYF
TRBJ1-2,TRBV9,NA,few,TGTGCCAGCAGCGGACTGTTAAGTGGCTACACCTTC,CASSGLLSGYTF
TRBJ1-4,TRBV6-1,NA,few,TGTGCCAGCAGTCGAGGAGTAGTGGCTAATGAAAAACTGTTTTTT,CASSRGVVANEKLFF
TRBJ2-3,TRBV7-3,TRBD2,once,TGTGCCAGCAGCACTAGCGGGAGGGGGGCAGATACGCAGTATTTT,CASSTSGRGADTQYF
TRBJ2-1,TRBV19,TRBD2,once,TGTGCCCGAAAAAGCGGGAGGAATACCAATGAGCAGTTCTTC,CARKSGRNTNEQFF
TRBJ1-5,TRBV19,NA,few,TGTGCCAGTAGTATGGGTCCCCAGGGTCAGCCCCAGCATTTT,CASSMGPQGQPQHF
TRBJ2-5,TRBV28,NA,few,TGTGCCAGCAGTAAACAGGGGAGGGAGACCCAGTACTTC,CASSKQGRETQYF
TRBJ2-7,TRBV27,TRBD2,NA,TGTGCCAGCAGTTCTATCGCTAGCGGGAGATCTGACGAGCAGTACTTC,CASSSIASGRSDEQYF
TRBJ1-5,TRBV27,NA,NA,TGTGCCAGCAGTCCAGAATCTCCTAATCAGCCCCAGCATTTT,CASSPESPNQPQHF
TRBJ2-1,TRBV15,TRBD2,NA,TGTGCCACCAGCAGTCCCTTCGGTAGCGGGAAAGACAAGAGTGAGCAGTTCTTC,CATSSPFGSGKDKSEQFF
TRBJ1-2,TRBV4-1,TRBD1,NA,TGCGCCAGCAGCCAAGCAGGAGGAGGGGGCAGCTATGGCTACACCTTC,CASSQAGGGGSYGYTF
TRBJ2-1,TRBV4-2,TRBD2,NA,TGTGCCAGCAGCCGGGATGGGGGGGAGAGCTACAATGAGCAGTTCTTC,CASSRDGGESYNEQFF
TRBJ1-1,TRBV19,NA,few,TGTGCCAGTAGTATGACGCCCGGAGCAAGTGAAGCTTTCTTT,CASSMTPGASEAFF
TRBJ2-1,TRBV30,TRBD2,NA,TGTGCCTGGCGCCTACTAGCGGGAGGTCTAAATGAGCAGTTCTTC,CAWRLLAGGLNEQFF
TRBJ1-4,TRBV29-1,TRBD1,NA,TGCAGCGTTGCGGAGGGGGCTGAAAAACTGTTTTTT,CSVAEGAEKLFF
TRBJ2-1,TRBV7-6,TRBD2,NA,TGTGCCAGCAGCCCGGGGGGTGGTCGAAATGAGCAGTTCTTC,CASSPGGGRNEQFF
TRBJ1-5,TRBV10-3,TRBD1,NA,TGTGCCATCAGTGGGGACAGGGTGGATCAGCCCCAGCATTTT,CAISGDRVDQPQHF
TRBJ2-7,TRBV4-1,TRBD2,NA,TGTGCCAGCAGCCAAGCGGGGGTGGGAGGTGGGGAGCAGTACTTC,CASSQAGVGGGEQYF
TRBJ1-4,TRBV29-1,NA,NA,TGCAGCGCCAAGCTTGGAGGTCGAACCCGGCTGTTTTTT,CSAKLGGRTRLFF